The clone carrying this T cell receptor (beta chain) was seen only a few times. This sample's TCRbeta library carried unique molecular identifier barcodes. TCRdb reprocessed the PCR reads with MiXCR, giving one entry per CDR3 protein. This sample has a few hundred thousand distinct CDR3 sequences; around 19% occur once, and the top ten carry 2.5% to 4%. The CDR3 contains 15 residues. CDR1 is MGHRA, CDR2 YSYEKL, per germline. V lost 2 bases to trimming and J lost 6 bases; unmatched junction nucleotides: 5. This entry belongs to a study of T-cell reconstitution after alpha-beta-depleted transplantation in children.

This receptor was obtained from a human donor who donated a stem cell graft to a child with acute lymphoblastic leukemia. The sequenced sample was PBMCs from the stem cell graft donor, obtained from the stem cell graft. This sequence joins TRBV4-1 and TRBJ2-7; 12 nucleotides agree with TRBD1. In DNA form, the CDR3 reads TGCGCCAGCAGCCAAAGTGGGACAGGGGGCTCCGAGCAGTACTTC. Encoded protein: CASSQSGTGGSEQYF.